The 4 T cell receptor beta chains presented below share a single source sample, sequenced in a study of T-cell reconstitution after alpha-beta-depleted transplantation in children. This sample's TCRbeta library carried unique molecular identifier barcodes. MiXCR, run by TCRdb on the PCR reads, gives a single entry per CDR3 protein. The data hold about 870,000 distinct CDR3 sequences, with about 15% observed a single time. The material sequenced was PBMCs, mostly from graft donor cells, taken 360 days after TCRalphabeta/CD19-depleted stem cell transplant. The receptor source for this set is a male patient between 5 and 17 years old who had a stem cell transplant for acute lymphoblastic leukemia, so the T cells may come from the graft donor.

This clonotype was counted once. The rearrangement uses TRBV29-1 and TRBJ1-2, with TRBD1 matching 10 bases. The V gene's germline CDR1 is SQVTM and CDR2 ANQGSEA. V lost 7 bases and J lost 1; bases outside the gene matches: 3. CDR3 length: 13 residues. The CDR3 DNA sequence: TGCAGCGATTGGGACAGGGGTAACTATGGCTACACCTTC. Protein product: CSDWDRGNYGYTF.

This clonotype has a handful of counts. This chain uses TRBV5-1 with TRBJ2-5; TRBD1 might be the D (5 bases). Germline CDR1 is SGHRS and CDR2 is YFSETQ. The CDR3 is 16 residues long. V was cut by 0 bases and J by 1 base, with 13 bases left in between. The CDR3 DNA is TGCGCCAGCAGCTTGGCCGTGACAGCTTTCCAAGAGACCCAGTACTTC. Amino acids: CASSLAVTAFQETQYF.

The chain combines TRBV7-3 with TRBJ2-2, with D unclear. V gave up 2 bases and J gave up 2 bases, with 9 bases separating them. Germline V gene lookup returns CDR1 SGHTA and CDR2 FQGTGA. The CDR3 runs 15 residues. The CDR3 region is CASSLVPTNTGELFF. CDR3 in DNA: TGTGCCAGCAGCTTAGTGCCGACTAACACCGGGGAGCTGTTTTTT.

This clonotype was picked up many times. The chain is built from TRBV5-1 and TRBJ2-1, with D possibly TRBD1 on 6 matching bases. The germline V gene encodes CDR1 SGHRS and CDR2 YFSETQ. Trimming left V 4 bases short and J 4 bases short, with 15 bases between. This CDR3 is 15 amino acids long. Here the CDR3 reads CASSQTGRDYNEQFF. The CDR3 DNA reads TGCGCCAGCAGCCAAACAGGGCGCGATTACAATGAGCAGTTCTTC.